The clone carrying this TCR beta chain was seen only once. The antigen is undetermined. Described treatment: approximately 11-day PBMC culture with coronavirus spike peptide pools or control peptides (ViraFEST assay). Culture of two million PBMCs per well took place with about 10 IU/ml IL-2 and around 10 ug/ml peptide pools. V dropped 4 bases and J dropped 4 bases, with 11 bases sitting between them. This CDR3 contains 13 residues. Germline CDR1 reads MDHEN; CDR2 reads SYDVKM. This entry is derived from a study of vaccination and CD4 T cells after COVID-19. Study as a whole: Samples after vaccination came a median roughly ten weeks past dose two, ranging 14 to 241.

With the Oncomine TCR Beta short-read assay, DNA from cultured CD4+ T cells was sequenced. Each CDR3 protein is one row after TCRdb ran MiXCR on the PCR reads. This sample has about 11,000 distinct CDR3 sequences, with roughly 50% found just once. The sequenced sample was CD4+ T cells from blood, cultured in vitro. The V and J genes are TRBV28 and TRBJ2-7; TRBD1 might be the D (5 bases). The sequence was obtained from a human donor who had recovered from COVID-19. CDR3 region: CASSYQGRYEQYF. CDR3 DNA sequence: TGTGCCAGCAGTTATCAGGGTCGTTACGAGCAGTACTTC.